These 12 T cell receptor beta chains share one sample of origin, sequenced in a study of T-cell memory formation after mild COVID-19. TCRdb processed the 5' RACE reads anew with MiXCR; each CDR3 protein has one entry. The sample consists of 470,000 or so distinct CDR3 sequences, about 19% of them appearing once. Sequencing was carried out using PBMCs or a T cell subset sorted from them (not recorded which). These receptors came from an adult woman who had mild COVID-19 (a few samples of this study predate the infection). Cell type and time point are not known.

This clonotype appeared a few times. The rearrangement uses TRBV6-2 or TRBV6-3 and TRBJ2-7; D call uncertain. Germline-derived CDR1 and CDR2 are MNHEY and SVGEGT. V dropped 7 bases and J dropped 1 base, with 14 bases sitting between them. This CDR3 has 14 residues. CDR3 DNA sequence: TGTGCCAGCAAGGTGGCGCGATGGTCCTACGAGCAGTACTTC. Its translation: CASKVARWSYEQYF.

This sequence joins TRBV27 and TRBJ1-2, with D maybe TRBD1 (6 bases). This CDR3 contains 13 residues. Germline CDR1 and CDR2: MNHEY and SMNVEV (reference sequence). The V gene lost 5 bases and the J gene lost 8 bases, with 15 bases spanning the gap. For the CDR3, the DNA is TGTGCCAGCAGTCCGGGGGGGGCGTGGGGCTACACCTTC. This encodes CASSPGGAWGYTF.

The genes are TRBV12-3 or TRBV12-4 and TRBJ2-5; TRBD1 might be the D (5 bases). With 6 bases removed from V and 0 bases from J, the gap between germline ends came to 14 bases. This CDR3 spans 15 amino acids. CDR3 nucleotide sequence: TGTGCCAGCAGCTACGATCAGGGATACCAAGAGACCCAGTACTTC. As protein: CASSYDQGYQETQYF.

The V call is TRBV4-2, the J call TRBJ2-7, with TRBD2 matching over 12 bases. V gave up 2 bases and J gave up 5 bases; unmatched junction bases: 7. In germline, CDR1 is LGHNA, CDR2 YNFKEQ. The CDR3 extends over 16 amino acids. The CDR3 is CASSQSPTSGRDEQYF. The CDR3 DNA follows: TGTGCCAGCAGCCAATCCCCGACTAGCGGGAGAGACGAGCAGTACTTC.

The sample holds many counts of this clonotype. The V and J genes are TRBV6-2 or TRBV6-3 and TRBJ2-2; unclear D gene. Germline CDR1 is MNHEY and CDR2 is SVGEGT. V gave up 0 bases and J gave up 5 bases, with 10 bases separating them. This CDR3 is 15 amino acids long. CDR3 bases: TGTGCCAGCAGTTACTCAGGGCAGACGACCGGGGAGCTGTTTTTT. It is translated as CASSYSGQTTGELFF.

This clonotype has ten or more counts. The rearrangement uses TRBV5-1 and TRBJ2-5, with 8 positions matching TRBD1. Germline V gene lookup returns CDR1 SGHRS and CDR2 YFSETQ. CDR3 size: 15 residues. Trimming cost V 7 bases and J 5 bases; bases outside gene matches: 13. CDR3: CASSFGRGLRETQYF. Here the CDR3 DNA reads TGCGCCAGCTCCTTCGGCAGGGGGCTGAGGGAGACCCAGTACTTC. The full variable domain, rest sourced from reference TRBV5-1 and TRBJ2-5, is KAGVTQTPRYLIKTRGQQVTLSCSPISGHRSVSWYQQTPGQGLQFLFEYFSETQRNKGNFPGRFSGRQFSNSRSEMNVSTLELGDSALYLCASSFGRGLRETQYFGPGTRLLVL.

This chain links TRBV27 with TRBJ2-2, with D possibly TRBD2 on 6 matching bases. CDR3 length: 15 residues. V shed 0 bases and J shed 1 base, with 6 bases lying between them. The germline CDR1 and CDR2 sequences are MNHEY and SMNVEV (reference sequence). As DNA, the CDR3 is TGTGCCAGCAGTTTATCTAGCGGGAACACCGGGGAGCTGTTTTTT. Translation: CASSLSSGNTGELFF.

The V call is TRBV11-2, the J call TRBJ2-3; 10 bases line up with TRBD2. V lost 6 bases to trimming and J lost 0 bases; unmatched junction nucleotides: 3. The CDR3 covers 15 residues. Looked up from germline, CDR1 is SGHAT and CDR2 is FQNNGV. CDR3 protein: CASRSLAGSTDTQYF. The CDR3 DNA reads TGTGCCAGCAGGTCACTAGCGGGAAGCACAGATACGCAGTATTTT. Combining the CDR3 with reference TRBV11-2 and TRBJ2-3 gives the whole variable domain EAGVAQSPRYKIIEKRQSVAFWCNPISGHATLYWYQQILGQGPKLLIQFQNNGVVDDSQLPKDRFSAERLKGVDSTLKIQPAKLEDSAVYLCASRSLAGSTDTQYFGPGTRLTVL.

This clonotype has just a few counts. The rearrangement uses TRBV12-3 or TRBV12-4 and TRBJ1-6, with TRBD1 matching 7 bases. This CDR3 has 14 amino acids. Trimming at V came to 7 bases and at J to 9 bases, leaving 9 bases not matched to a gene. The CDR3 bases are TGTGCCAGCATAGCAGGGGCAGGGGGTTCACCCCTCCACTTT. Translating gives CASIAGAGGSPLHF.

The rearrangement joins TRBV27 to TRBJ2-6; D ambiguous. There are 15 residues in the CDR3. V was clipped by 2 bases and J by 4 bases, with 9 bases between them. CDR1 and CDR2 from the germline V gene are MNHEY and SMNVEV (reference sequence). The CDR3, as DNA: TGTGCCAGCAGTTTAAGGCTAGTAGGGGCCAACGTCCTGACTTTC. As protein: CASSLRLVGANVLTF.

The rearrangement uses TRBV29-1 and TRBJ1-1; D remains ambiguous. Trimming shortened V by 4 bases and J by 7 bases, and 13 bases separated the two germline ends. Germline assignment: CDR1 SQVTM and CDR2 ANQGSEA. This CDR3 region has 12 residues. CDR3 amino acids: CSVGSQLSEAFF. The CDR3 nucleotides read TGCAGCGTTGGCAGCCAACTAAGTGAAGCTTTCTTT.

The chain couples TRBV5-1 to TRBJ1-1, with D perhaps TRBD1 (5 bases). V gave up 3 bases and J gave up 0 bases, with 18 bases separating them. Germline V gene lookup returns CDR1 SGHRS and CDR2 YFSETQ. The CDR3 is made up of 17 amino acids. The CDR3 sequence is CASSYQGHDRLNTEAFF. CDR3 coding DNA: TGCGCCAGCAGCTATCAAGGACACGACCGTTTGAACACTGAAGCTTTCTTT. Using reference TRBV5-1 and TRBJ1-1 for the parts outside the CDR3, the full variable domain is KAGVTQTPRYLIKTRGQQVTLSCSPISGHRSVSWYQQTPGQGLQFLFEYFSETQRNKGNFPGRFSGRQFSNSRSEMNVSTLELGDSALYLCASSYQGHDRLNTEAFFGQGTRLTVV.